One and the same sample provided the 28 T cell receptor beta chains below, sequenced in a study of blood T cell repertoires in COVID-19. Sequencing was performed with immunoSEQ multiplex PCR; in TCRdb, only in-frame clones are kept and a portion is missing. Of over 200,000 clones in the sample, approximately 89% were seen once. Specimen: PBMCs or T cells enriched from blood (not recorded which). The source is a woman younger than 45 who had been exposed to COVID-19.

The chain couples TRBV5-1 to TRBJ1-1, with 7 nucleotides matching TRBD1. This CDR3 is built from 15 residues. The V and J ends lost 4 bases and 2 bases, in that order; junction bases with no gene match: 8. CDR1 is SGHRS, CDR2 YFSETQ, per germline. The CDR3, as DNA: TGCGCCAGCAGCCTATTCGGACAGGCTAACACTGAAGCTTTCTTT. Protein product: CASSLFGQANTEAFF.

In DNA form, the CDR3 reads TGTGCCAGCAGCCTAGGGACATTGAACACTGAAGCTTTCTTT. Encoded protein: CASSLGTLNTEAFF. V usage is TRBV3-1 (or the pseudogene TRBV3-2) and J usage is TRBJ1-1, with D maybe TRBD1 (6 bases). Trimming cost V 4 bases and J 0 bases, with 9 bases left between them. Germline lookup yields CDR1 LGHDT and CDR2 YNNKEL (reference sequence). This CDR3 is 14 amino acids long.

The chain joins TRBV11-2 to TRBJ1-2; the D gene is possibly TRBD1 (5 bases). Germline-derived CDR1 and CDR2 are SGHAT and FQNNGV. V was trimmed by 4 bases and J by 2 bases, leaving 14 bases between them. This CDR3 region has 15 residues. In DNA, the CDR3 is TGTGCCAGCAGCTACGGGACTGATTACAACTATGGCTACACCTTC. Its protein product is CASSYGTDYNYGYTF.

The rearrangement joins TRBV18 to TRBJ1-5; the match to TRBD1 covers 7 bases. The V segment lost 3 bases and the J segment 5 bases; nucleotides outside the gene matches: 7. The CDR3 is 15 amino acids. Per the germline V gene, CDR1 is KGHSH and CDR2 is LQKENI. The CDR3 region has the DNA TGTGCCAGCTCACCCGAATACAGGGGCGATCAGCCCCAGCATTTT. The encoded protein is CASSPEYRGDQPQHF.

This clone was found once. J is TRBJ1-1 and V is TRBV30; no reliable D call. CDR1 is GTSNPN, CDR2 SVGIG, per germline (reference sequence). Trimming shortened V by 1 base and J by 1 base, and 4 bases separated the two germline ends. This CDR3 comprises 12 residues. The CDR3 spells CAWSERNTEAFF. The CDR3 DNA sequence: TGTGCCTGGAGTGAGAGGAACACTGAAGCTTTCTTT.

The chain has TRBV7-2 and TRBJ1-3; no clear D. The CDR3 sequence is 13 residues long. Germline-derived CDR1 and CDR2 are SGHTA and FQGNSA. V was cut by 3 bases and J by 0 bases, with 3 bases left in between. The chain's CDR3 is CASSFFSGNTIYF. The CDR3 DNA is TGTGCCAGCAGCTTCTTCTCTGGAAACACCATATATTTT.

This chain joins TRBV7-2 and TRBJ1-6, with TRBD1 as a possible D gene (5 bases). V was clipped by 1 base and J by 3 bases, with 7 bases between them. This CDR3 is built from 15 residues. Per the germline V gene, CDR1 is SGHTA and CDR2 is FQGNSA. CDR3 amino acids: CASSLEGNYNSPLHF. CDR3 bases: TGTGCCAGCAGCTTAGAGGGGAACTATAATTCACCCCTCCACTTT.

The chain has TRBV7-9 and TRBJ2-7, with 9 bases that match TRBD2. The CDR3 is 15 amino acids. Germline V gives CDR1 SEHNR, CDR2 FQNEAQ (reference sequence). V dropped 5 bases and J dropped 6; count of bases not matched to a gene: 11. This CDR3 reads CASSLSGRWGGEQYF. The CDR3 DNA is TGTGCCAGCAGCCTTAGCGGGAGATGGGGAGGCGAGCAGTACTTC.

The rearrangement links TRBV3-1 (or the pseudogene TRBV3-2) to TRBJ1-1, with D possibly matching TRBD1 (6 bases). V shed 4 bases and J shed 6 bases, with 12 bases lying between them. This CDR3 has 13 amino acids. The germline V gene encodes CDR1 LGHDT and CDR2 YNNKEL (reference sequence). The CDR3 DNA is TGTGCCAGCAGCCTAACGACAGGCCCTGAAGCTTTCTTT. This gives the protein CASSLTTGPEAFF.

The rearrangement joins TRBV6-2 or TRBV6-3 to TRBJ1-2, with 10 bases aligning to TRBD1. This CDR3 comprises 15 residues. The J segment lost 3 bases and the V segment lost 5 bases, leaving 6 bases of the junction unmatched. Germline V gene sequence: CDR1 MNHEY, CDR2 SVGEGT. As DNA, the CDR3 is TGTGCCAGCAGTACTCGACAGGGGGCAGACTATGGCTACACCTTC. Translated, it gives CASSTRQGADYGYTF.

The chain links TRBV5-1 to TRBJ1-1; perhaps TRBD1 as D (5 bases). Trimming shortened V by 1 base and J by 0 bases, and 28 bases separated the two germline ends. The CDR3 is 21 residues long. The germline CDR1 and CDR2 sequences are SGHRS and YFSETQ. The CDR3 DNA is TGCGCCAGCAGCTTGTCGATAGGAGGGAGAGGGGCATCGAGGATGAACACTGAAGCTTTCTTT. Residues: CASSLSIGGRGASRMNTEAFF.

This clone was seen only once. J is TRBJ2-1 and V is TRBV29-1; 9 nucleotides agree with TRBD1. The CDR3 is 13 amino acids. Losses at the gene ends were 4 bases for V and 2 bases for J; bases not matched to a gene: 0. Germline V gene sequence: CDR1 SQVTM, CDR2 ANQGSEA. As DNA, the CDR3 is TGCAGCGTTGGGACAGGGGCCTACAATGAGCAGTTCTTC. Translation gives CSVGTGAYNEQFF.

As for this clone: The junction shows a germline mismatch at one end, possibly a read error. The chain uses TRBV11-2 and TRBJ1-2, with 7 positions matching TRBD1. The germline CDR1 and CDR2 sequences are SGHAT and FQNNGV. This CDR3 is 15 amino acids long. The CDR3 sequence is CASSSLEGWVGGCTF. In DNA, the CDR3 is TGTGCCAGCAGCTCATTGGAAGGTTGGGTAGGGGGCTGCACCTTC.

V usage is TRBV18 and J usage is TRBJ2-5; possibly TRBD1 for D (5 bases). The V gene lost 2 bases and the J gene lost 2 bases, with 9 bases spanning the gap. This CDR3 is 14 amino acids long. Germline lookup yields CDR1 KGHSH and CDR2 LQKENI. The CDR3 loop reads CASSPGAGQETQYF. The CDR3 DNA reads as TGTGCCAGCTCACCAGGGGCAGGGCAAGAGACCCAGTACTTC.

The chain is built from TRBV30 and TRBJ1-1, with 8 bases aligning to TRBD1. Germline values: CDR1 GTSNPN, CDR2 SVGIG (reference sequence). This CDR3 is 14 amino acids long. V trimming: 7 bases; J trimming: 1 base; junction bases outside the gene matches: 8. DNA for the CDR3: TGTGCCTCCAATCGACAGGGGAGGAACACTGAAGCTTTCTTT. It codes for CASNRQGRNTEAFF. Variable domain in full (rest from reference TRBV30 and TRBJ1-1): SQTIHQWPATLVQPVGSPLSLECTVEGTSNPNLYWYRQAAGRGLQLLFYSVGIGQISSEVPQNLSASRPQDRQFILSSKKLLLSDSGFYLCASNRQGRNTEAFFGQGTRLTVV.

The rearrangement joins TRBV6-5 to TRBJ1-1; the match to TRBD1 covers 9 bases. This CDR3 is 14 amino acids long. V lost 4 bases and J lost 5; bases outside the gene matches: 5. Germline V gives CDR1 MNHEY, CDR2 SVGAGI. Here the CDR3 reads CASSLQGAPTEAFF. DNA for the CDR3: TGTGCCAGCAGTTTACAGGGGGCGCCGACTGAAGCTTTCTTT.

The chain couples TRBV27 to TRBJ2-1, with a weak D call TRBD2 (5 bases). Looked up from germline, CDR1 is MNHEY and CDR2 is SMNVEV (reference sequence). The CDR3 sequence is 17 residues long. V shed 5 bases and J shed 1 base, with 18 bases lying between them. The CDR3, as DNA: TGTGCCAGCAGTAACCTTCTCGGGATCGATTCCTACAATGAGCAGTTCTTC. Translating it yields CASSNLLGIDSYNEQFF.

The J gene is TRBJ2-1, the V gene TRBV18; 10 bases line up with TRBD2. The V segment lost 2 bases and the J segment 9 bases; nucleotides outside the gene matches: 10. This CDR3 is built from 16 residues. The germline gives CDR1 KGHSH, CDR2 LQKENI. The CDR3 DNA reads TGTGCCAGCTCACCATCCCTAGCGGGAGCAGTTGGTGAGCAGTTCTTC. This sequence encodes CASSPSLAGAVGEQFF. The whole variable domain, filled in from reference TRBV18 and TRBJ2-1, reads NAGVMQNPRHLVRRRGQEARLRCSPMKGHSHVYWYRQLPEEGLKFMVYLQKENIIDESGMPKERFSAEFPKEGPSILRIQQVVRGDSAAYFCASSPSLAGAVGEQFFGPGTRLTVL.

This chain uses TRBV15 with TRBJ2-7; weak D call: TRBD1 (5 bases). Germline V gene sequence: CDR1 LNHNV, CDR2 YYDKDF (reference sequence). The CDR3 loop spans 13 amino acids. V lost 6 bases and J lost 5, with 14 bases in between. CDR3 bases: TGTGCCACCAGGTGGGCGTCAGGGAACGAGCAGTACTTC. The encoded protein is CATRWASGNEQYF.

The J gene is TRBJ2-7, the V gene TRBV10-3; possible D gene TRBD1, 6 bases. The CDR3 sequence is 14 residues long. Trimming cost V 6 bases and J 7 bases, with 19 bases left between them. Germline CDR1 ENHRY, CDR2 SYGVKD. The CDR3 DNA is TGTGCCATCAGCGTCGGGACAAAATCGGAAGAGCAGTACTTC. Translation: CAISVGTKSEEQYF.

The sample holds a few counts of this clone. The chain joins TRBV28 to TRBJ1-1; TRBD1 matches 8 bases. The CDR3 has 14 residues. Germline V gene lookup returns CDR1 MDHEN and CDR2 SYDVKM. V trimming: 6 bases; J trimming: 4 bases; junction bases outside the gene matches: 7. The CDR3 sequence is CASRLSTGGTEAFF. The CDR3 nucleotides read TGTGCCAGCAGACTCAGCACAGGGGGCACTGAAGCTTTCTTT.

DNA for the CDR3: TGTGCCAGCAGGACCGGGACAGGCGGAAAACTGTTTTTT. It specifies CASRTGTGGKLFF. This rearrangement joins TRBV27 to TRBJ1-4, with 8 positions matching TRBD1. The germline V gene encodes CDR1 MNHEY and CDR2 SMNVEV (reference sequence). The CDR3 has 13 amino acids. V lost 6 bases to trimming and J lost 10 bases; unmatched junction nucleotides: 7.

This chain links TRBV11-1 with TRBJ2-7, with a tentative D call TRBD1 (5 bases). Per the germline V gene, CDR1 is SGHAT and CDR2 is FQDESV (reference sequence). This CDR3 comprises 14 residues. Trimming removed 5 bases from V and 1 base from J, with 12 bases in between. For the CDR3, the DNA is TGTGCCAGCAGCCTAACGACAGATTCCTACGAGCAGTACTTC. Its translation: CASSLTTDSYEQYF.

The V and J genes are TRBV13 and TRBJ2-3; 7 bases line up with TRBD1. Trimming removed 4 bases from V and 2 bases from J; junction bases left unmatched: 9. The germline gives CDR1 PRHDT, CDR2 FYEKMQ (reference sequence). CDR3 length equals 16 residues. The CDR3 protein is CASSSLTGSYTDTQYF. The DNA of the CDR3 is TGTGCCAGCAGCTCCTTGACAGGGAGTTACACAGATACGCAGTATTTT.

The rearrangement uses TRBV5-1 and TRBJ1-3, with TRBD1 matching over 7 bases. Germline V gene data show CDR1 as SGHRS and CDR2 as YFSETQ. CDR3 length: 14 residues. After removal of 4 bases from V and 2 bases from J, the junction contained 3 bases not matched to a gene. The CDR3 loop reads CASSLDRAGNTIYF. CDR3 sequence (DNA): TGCGCCAGCAGCCTCGACAGGGCTGGAAACACCATATATTTT. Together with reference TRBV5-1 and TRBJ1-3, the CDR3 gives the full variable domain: KAGVTQTPRYLIKTRGQQVTLSCSPISGHRSVSWYQQTPGQGLQFLFEYFSETQRNKGNFPGRFSGRQFSNSRSEMNVSTLELGDSALYLCASSLDRAGNTIYFGEGSWLTVV.

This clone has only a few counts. The CDR3 DNA is TGTGCCAGCTCACGGGACAGGGCCAATGAGCAGTTCTTC. Translating gives CASSRDRANEQFF. V usage is TRBV18 and J usage is TRBJ2-1; 9 nucleotides agree with TRBD1. CDR1 KGHSH and CDR2 LQKENI come from the germline V gene. V lost 4 bases, J lost 6 bases, and 1 base stayed unmatched. The CDR3 consists of 13 residues.

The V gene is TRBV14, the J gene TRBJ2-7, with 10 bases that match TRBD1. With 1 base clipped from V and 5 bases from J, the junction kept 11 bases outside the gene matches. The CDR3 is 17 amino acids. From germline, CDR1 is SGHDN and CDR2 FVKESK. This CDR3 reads CASSQADGTGVSNEQYF. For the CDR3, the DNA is TGTGCCAGCAGCCAAGCTGACGGGACAGGGGTATCAAACGAGCAGTACTTC.

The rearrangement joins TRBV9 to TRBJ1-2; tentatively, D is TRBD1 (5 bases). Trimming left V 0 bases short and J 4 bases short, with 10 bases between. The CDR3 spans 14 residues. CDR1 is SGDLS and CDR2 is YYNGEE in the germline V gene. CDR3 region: CASSVEQVSYGYTF. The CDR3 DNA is TGTGCCAGCAGCGTAGAACAGGTCTCCTATGGCTACACCTTC.